This TCR beta chain was observed in a study of control samples from healthy donors and cancer patients. The assay was immunoSEQ multiplex PCR, and TCRdb's table has in-frame clones only and misses some. Among fewer than 120,000 clones listed, roughly 90% were seen once. This CDR3 has 13 residues. Per the germline V gene, CDR1 is MGHRA and CDR2 is YSYEKL. The V end was cut by 3 bases, the J end by 5 bases, with 10 bases between. This chain joins TRBV4-1 and TRBJ2-5; tentative D call: TRBD2 (5 bases). Sequenced sample: PBMCs. This clonotype was sampled from an older woman with lung cancer. The CDR3: CASSQDSGETQYF. The CDR3 DNA reads TGCGCCAGCAGCCAGGACTCGGGGGAGACCCAGTACTTC.